This T cell receptor beta chain was captured by sequencing in a study of blood T cell repertoires in COVID-19. Cohort allocation depended upon clinical history that participants reported. Authors' data handling: Nucleated cell counts were estimated from reference gene primer amplification. Here immunoSEQ multiplex PCR was the method, and the copy in TCRdb shows in-frame clones only, minus some. That table is the source of V, J and clone size, and D and trimming were worked out from the DNA. Of 200,000 to 250,000 clones detected, approximately 90% appear once; the ten largest clones hold about 4%. The CDR3 is 12 residues long. V dropped 6 bases and J dropped 9; count of bases not matched to a gene: 11. The V gene's germline CDR1 is SQVTM and CDR2 ANQGSEA.

The J gene is TRBJ2-7, the V gene TRBV29-1; 7 bases line up with TRBD1. The specimen was PBMCs or T cells enriched from blood (not recorded which). The receptor's source is a young woman who had recovered from COVID-19. The CDR3 here is CSVRDREGRQYF. CDR3 in DNA: TGCAGCGTAAGGGACAGAGAAGGGAGGCAGTACTTC.